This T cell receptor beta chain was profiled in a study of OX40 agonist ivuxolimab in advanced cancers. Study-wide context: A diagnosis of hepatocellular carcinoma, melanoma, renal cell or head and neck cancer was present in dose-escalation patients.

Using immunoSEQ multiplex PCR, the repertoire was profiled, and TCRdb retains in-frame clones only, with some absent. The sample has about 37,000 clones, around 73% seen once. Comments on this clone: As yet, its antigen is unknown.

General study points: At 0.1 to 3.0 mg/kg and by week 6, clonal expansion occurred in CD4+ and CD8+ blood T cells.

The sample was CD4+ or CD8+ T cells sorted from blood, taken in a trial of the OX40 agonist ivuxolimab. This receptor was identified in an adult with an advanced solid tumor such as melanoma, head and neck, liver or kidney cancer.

The CDR3 DNA follows: TGTGCCAGCAGCTTAGTGCGACTAGCACTTGATACGCAGTATTTT. Protein product: CASSLVRLALDTQYF. This rearrangement joins TRBV7-2 to TRBJ2-3; 7 bases agree with TRBD2. Per germline, CDR1 SGHTA and CDR2 FQGNSA. Trimming took 1 base from V and 6 from J; bases not matched to a gene: 7. This CDR3 is built from 15 residues.